Reported below is one T cell receptor beta chain. These data belong to a study of blood T cell repertoires in COVID-19. Study at large: T cells, B-cell-depleted T cells, or PBMCs supplied cDNA or gDNA.

Using immunoSEQ multiplex PCR, the repertoire was profiled, and TCRdb retains in-frame clones only, with some absent. The sample holds roughly 40,000 clones, about three quarters seen once. The TCR sequence derives from a man between 70 and 80 years old with active or convalescent COVID-19. Sequencing was done on a sample of peripheral blood.

CDR3 amino acids: CAISEFGAGARGELFF. In DNA, the CDR3 is TGTGCCATCAGTGAGTTCGGAGCGGGGGCCCGGGGGGAGCTGTTTTTT. The rearrangement uses TRBV10-3 and TRBJ2-2; 8 bases agree with TRBD2. Looked up from germline, CDR1 is ENHRY and CDR2 is SYGVKD. The CDR3 totals 16 residues. The V gene end was trimmed by 1 base and the J gene end by 8 bases; junction bases not matched to a gene: 9.